These 24 T cell receptor beta chains were all obtained from the same sample, sequenced in a study of T cell repertoires in breast cancer. A second nested PCR with blocking oligonucleotides suppressed unpaired genes. TCRdb analysed the emulsion pairing reads with MiXCR anew, one entry per CDR3 protein. The top ten hold 60% to 75% of the sample, which has roughly 39,000 distinct CDR3 sequences, about 50% seen once. An expanded emulsion RT-PCR with primers for all TCR V genes paired CD8+ T cell chains. What was sequenced was CD8+ T cells. Source of these receptors: a pool of human donors with breast cancer or a healthy control (not recorded which).

The rearrangement joins TRBV4-1 to TRBJ1-4; D remains unclear. Trimming pared 8 bases from V and 4 bases from J, leaving 17 bases between. CDR3 length: 15 residues. Germline V gives CDR1 MGHRA, CDR2 YSYEKL. The CDR3 protein is CASSSSDRFNEKLFF. The CDR3 region has the DNA TGCGCCAGCTCGAGTTCGGACCGGTTTAATGAAAAACTGTTTTTT.

Only a few counts were recorded for this clonotype. The chain links TRBV25-1 to TRBJ1-2, with D maybe TRBD1 (5 bases). The CDR3 contains 15 residues. Trimming pared 2 bases from V and 7 bases from J, leaving 17 bases between. Germline V gene sequence: CDR1 MGHDK, CDR2 SYGVNS. CDR3 nucleotides: TGTGCCAGCAGTGAAGTTGGGACGGAGGTCTTTGGCTACACCTTC. Amino acid sequence: CASSEVGTEVFGYTF.

This clonotype was found a few times. V usage is TRBV4-2 and J usage is TRBJ1-3; D is undetermined. Trimming removed 4 bases from V and 3 bases from J, with 19 bases in between. CDR3 length equals 17 residues. Germline V CDR1 and CDR2: LGHNA, YNFKEQ. The CDR3 sequence: CASSLETQPVFGNTIYF. The CDR3 bases are TGTGCCAGCAGCCTGGAGACACAACCGGTATTTGGAAACACCATATATTTT.

The chain employs TRBV18 and TRBJ1-5; a weak D match, TRBD1 (6 bases). CDR1 KGHSH and CDR2 LQKENI come from the germline V gene. The CDR3 contains 14 residues. Trimming took off 3 bases at V and 6 bases at J, with 12 bases between the two ends. The CDR3 loop reads CASSPDSTLQPQHF. CDR3 bases: TGTGCCAGCTCACCGGACAGCACTCTTCAGCCCCAGCATTTT.

This clonotype was detected only a few times. This chain uses TRBV12-3 or TRBV12-4 with TRBJ2-2, with D uncertain. The V end lost 6 bases, the J end lost 7 bases, and 9 bases lay between the germline ends. This CDR3 has 12 amino acids. The CDR3 region is CASSGRFGELFF. CDR3 nucleotides: TGTGCCAGCAGCGGACGGTTCGGGGAGCTGTTTTTT.

In this sample, this clonotype turned up a few times. This chain connects TRBV7-9 to TRBJ1-1; no clear D gene. Trimming took off 2 bases at V and 11 bases at J, with 18 bases between the two ends. The CDR3 runs to 14 residues. Germline-derived CDR1 and CDR2 are SEHNR and FQNEAQ (reference sequence). This chain's CDR3 is CASSLPTGRRGAFF. The CDR3 coding sequence is TGTGCCAGCAGCTTACCGACCGGTCGAAGAGGGGCTTTCTTT.

This clonotype has just one count. The chain employs TRBV7-3 and TRBJ2-7; a weak D match, TRBD2 (6 bases). V was shortened by 5 bases and J by 2 bases, with 16 bases between the two germline ends. The CDR3 loop spans 15 amino acids. Germline loops: CDR1 SGHTA, CDR2 FQGTGA. For the CDR3, the DNA is TGTGCCAGCAGCCTCGGGACTGCGTTCCCCTACGAGCAGTACTTC. This codes for CASSLGTAFPYEQYF.

V usage is TRBV28 and J usage is TRBJ2-7; D unclear. In germline, CDR1 is MDHEN, CDR2 SYDVKM. The germline V and J ends were trimmed by 3 bases and 0 bases, with 9 bases remaining between them. This CDR3 is 14 amino acids long. CDR3 protein: CASSLRPFSYEQYF. The CDR3 DNA reads TGTGCCAGCAGTTTGAGGCCTTTCTCCTACGAGCAGTACTTC.

This clonotype was picked up a small number of times. This chain joins TRBV28 and TRBJ1-1, with D possibly matching TRBD1 (6 bases). The CDR3 has 14 amino acids. The V end lost 5 bases, the J end lost 7 bases, and 17 bases lay between the germline ends. In germline, CDR1 is MDHEN, CDR2 SYDVKM. DNA of the CDR3: TGTGCCAGCAGTGTCCCACAGGGTCCCCGTGAAGCTTTCTTT. It codes for CASSVPQGPREAFF.

The gene calls are TRBV20-1 and TRBJ2-2, with 7 bases aligning to TRBD1. The CDR3 length is 13 residues. Germline assignment: CDR1 DFQATT and CDR2 SNEGSKA (reference sequence). V shed 6 bases and J 4 bases; nucleotides not matched to a gene: 5. CDR3 amino acids: CSATKGATGELFF. CDR3 DNA sequence: TGCAGTGCAACCAAGGGGGCCACCGGGGAGCTGTTTTTT.

This clonotype was found once. The CDR3 is CASSPGTDLSYEQYF. CDR3 in DNA: TGTGCCAGCAGCCCCGGGACGGACCTCTCCTACGAGCAGTACTTC. V usage is TRBV27 and J usage is TRBJ2-7; D may match TRBD1 or TRBD2 (5 bases each). CDR1 is MNHEY, CDR2 SMNVEV, per germline (reference sequence). The V end was cut by 6 bases, the J end by 0 bases, with 15 bases between. The CDR3 spans 15 residues.

This clonotype was observed at least ten times. The chain carries TRBV20-1 and TRBJ1-3; D is uncertain. This CDR3 comprises 11 residues. Germline lookup yields CDR1 DFQATT and CDR2 SNEGSKA (reference sequence). Deletions cut 6 bases from V and 3 bases from J, with 6 bases between. This CDR3 reads CSADHGNTIYF. DNA of the CDR3: TGCAGTGCCGACCATGGAAACACCATATATTTT.

The chain is built from TRBV7-7 and TRBJ2-1, with TRBD2 matching 7 bases. V shed 5 bases and J 7 bases; nucleotides not matched to a gene: 5. CDR3 length: 13 residues. The germline V gene encodes CDR1 SSHAT and CDR2 FNYEAQ (reference sequence). CDR3 nucleotides: TGTGCCAGCAGCACCGGACTAGTTAATGAGCAGTTCTTC. Translation gives CASSTGLVNEQFF.

The J gene is TRBJ1-1, the V gene TRBV15, with a weak D call TRBD1 (6 bases). Trimming removed 4 bases from V and 1 base from J, with 7 bases in between. The CDR3 length is 13 residues. CDR1 and CDR2 (germline): LNHNV, YYDKDF (reference sequence). The CDR3 DNA reads as TGTGCCACCAGCAAGGACAGGAACACTGAAGCTTTCTTT. Its translation: CATSKDRNTEAFF.

A few counts support this clonotype. This chain joins TRBV7-9 and TRBJ2-3, with 11 bases that match TRBD2. From germline, CDR1 is SEHNR and CDR2 FQNEAQ (reference sequence). J gave up 4 bases and V 11 bases, and 8 bases lay outside the gene matches. CDR3 length: 14 amino acids. CDR3 in DNA: TGTGCCGAATCAACTAGCGGGAGTTCAGATACGCAGTATTTT. Encoded protein: CAESTSGSSDTQYF.

As to this clonotype: At one boundary the junction diverges from the germline segment, which might be a read error. The CDR3 spells CASSRGLAGGSETQYF. The CDR3 DNA sequence: TGTGCCAGCAGCCGCGGACTAGCGGGAGGATCAGAGACTCAGTACTTC. This chain connects TRBV7-7 to TRBJ2-5, with 14 bases lining up with TRBD2. Per germline, CDR1 SSHAT and CDR2 FNYEAQ (reference sequence). The CDR3 covers 16 residues.

This clonotype was counted only a few times. J is TRBJ2-3 and V is TRBV2; 9 nucleotides line up with TRBD2. J was trimmed by 2 bases and V by 8 bases; bases with no gene match: 11. The CDR3 has 16 residues. Germline CDR1 and CDR2: SNHLY and FYNNEI. CDR3 sequence: CASDNLGLAHTDTQYF. The CDR3 bases are TGTGCCAGCGATAATCTGGGACTAGCCCACACAGATACGCAGTATTTT.

This chain joins TRBV19 and TRBJ2-3; 8 bases align to TRBD1. Germline V CDR1 and CDR2: LNHDA, SQIVND (reference sequence). CDR3 length equals 19 residues. J was trimmed by 2 bases and V by 3 bases; bases with no gene match: 16. The CDR3 DNA reads as TGTGCCAGTAGTATGGCCGGGACAGGAGATTCCCTAATCACAGATACGCAGTATTTT. This encodes CASSMAGTGDSLITDTQYF.

This clonotype has ten or more counts. The chain has TRBV27 and TRBJ2-3; 11 positions match TRBD1. The CDR3 contains 15 residues. Germline loops: CDR1 MNHEY, CDR2 SMNVEV (reference sequence). V gave up 5 bases and J gave up 3 bases; unmatched junction bases: 4. The CDR3 DNA sequence: TGTGCCAGCAGTGGACAGGGGGCGATAACAGATACGCAGTATTTT. Protein product: CASSGQGAITDTQYF.

There are many counts of this clonotype. The genes are TRBV28 and TRBJ1-2; D is uncertain. The CDR3 sequence is 11 residues long. V shed 5 bases and J shed 8 bases, with 9 bases lying between them. Germline CDR1 MDHEN, CDR2 SYDVKM. CDR3 region: CASSVEWGYTF. Written as DNA, the CDR3 is TGTGCCAGCAGTGTCGAGTGGGGCTACACCTTC.

V gene TRBV5-6 combines with J gene TRBJ2-3, with TRBD1 matching over 9 bases. Trimming cost V 4 bases and J 4 bases; bases outside gene matches: 10. This CDR3 spans 16 amino acids. Germline CDR1 SGHDT, CDR2 YYEEEE. CDR3 sequence (DNA): TGTGCCAGCAGCGCCGGGACAGGGACTGGCTCAGATACGCAGTATTTT. It is translated as CASSAGTGTGSDTQYF.

The chain uses TRBV7-8 and TRBJ2-4; maybe TRBD1 (5 bases). The CDR3 spans 18 residues. Between the trimmed V and J ends, which lost 2 bases and 3 bases, there was a span of 20 bases. The germline CDR1 and CDR2 sequences are SGHVS and FQNEAQ. CDR3 nucleotides: TGTGCCAGCAGCTTATTCGCCCGGTTCATCAGGGTCAAAAACATTCAGTACTTC. It translates to CASSLFARFIRVKNIQYF.

V gene TRBV10-3 combines with J gene TRBJ1-1; TRBD1 agrees at 11 bases. Per the germline V gene, CDR1 is ENHRY and CDR2 is SYGVKD. V shed 4 bases and J 3 bases; nucleotides not matched to a gene: 4. CDR3 size: 15 residues. The CDR3 DNA reads as TGTGCCATCAGTGGGGACAGGGGGTCTGACACTGAAGCTTTCTTT. Encoded protein: CAISGDRGSDTEAFF.

This clonotype was observed many times. The chain joins TRBV27 to TRBJ2-7; 7 bases agree with TRBD1. This CDR3 contains 15 residues. V was clipped by 4 bases and J by 4 bases; unmatched bases: 10. Germline values: CDR1 MNHEY, CDR2 SMNVEV (reference sequence). The CDR3, as DNA: TGTGCCAGCAGTTCCCTCGGGACAGCCTCTTACGAGCAGTACTTC. Its translation: CASSSLGTASYEQYF.